Listed below are T cell receptor beta chains from one sample, sequenced in a study of neurological immune-mediated disorders. MiXCR, applied by TCRdb to the 5' RACE reads, yields one record per CDR3 protein. The data contain 78,000 or so distinct CDR3 sequences, about 5.5% of them singletons. Material for sequencing was PBMCs. The origin of the receptors is a woman under 40 with multiple sclerosis. Both conserved end residues are part of each CDR3. A D gene is named only where the DNA matches it firmly. The size entry is marked missing in some rows and otherwise reads once, few, many or a size class.

size	D	V	J	CDR3	DNA
many	-	TRBV5-1	TRBJ2-1	CASSGVGGNEQFF	TGCGCCAGCAGCGGGGTTGGAGGCAATGAGCAGTTCTTC
many	TRBD2	TRBV20-1	TRBJ2-1	CSARGLSGRGSEQFF	TGCAGTGCCCGCGGCCTTAGCGGGAGAGGGAGTGAGCAGTTCTTC
many	TRBD1	TRBV10-2	TRBJ2-1	CASRDPGQGMYNEQFF	TGCGCCAGCAGGGATCCGGGACAGGGGATGTACAATGAGCAGTTCTTC
many	TRBD2	TRBV7-2	TRBJ2-7	CASSLRPSGSLGSRDEQYF	TGTGCCAGCAGCCTCCGACCTAGCGGGAGTTTGGGGTCGAGGGACGAGCAGTACTTC
few	-	TRBV18	TRBJ1-4	CASSPYSREKLFF	TGTGCCAGCTCACCGTATAGTCGGGAAAAACTGTTTTTT
many	-	TRBV7-9	TRBJ2-2	CASRFVTRTGELFF	TGTGCCAGCAGATTCGTCACAAGGACCGGGGAGCTGTTTTTT
many	-	TRBV24-1	TRBJ2-1	CATSDFAPLGTEQFF	TGTGCCACCAGTGATTTCGCCCCTTTAGGCACTGAGCAGTTCTTC
few	TRBD1	TRBV5-5	TRBJ1-3	CASSFRTGGLAGNTIYF	TGTGCCAGCAGCTTCCGGACAGGGGGCCTTGCTGGAAACACCATATATTTT
many	TRBD1	TRBV20-1	TRBJ2-2	CSAPRDSVTGELFF	TGCAGTGCCCCGAGGGACAGCGTCACCGGGGAGCTGTTTTTT
few	-	TRBV15	TRBJ1-5	CATSRGTASNKTQNF	TGTGCCACCAGCCGGGGGACCGCTAGCAATAAGACCCAGAATTTT
many	TRBD1	TRBV28	TRBJ2-3	CASSPRTGFSTDTQYF	TGTGCCAGCAGCCCACGGACAGGCTTTAGCACAGATACGCAGTATTTT
few	-	TRBV20-1	TRBJ1-2	CSALYLVLLGGYTF	TGCAGTGCCCTCTACCTCGTCCTGCTGGGGGGCTACACCTTC
-	-	TRBV4-1	TRBJ1-2	CASSQGTGRAAGYTF	TGCGCCAGCAGCCAAGGAACAGGGAGGGCAGCTGGCTACACCTTC
-	TRBD1	TRBV27	TRBJ1-2	CASSFQAGGEGYTF	TGTGCCAGCAGTTTCCAAGCAGGGGGCGAAGGCTACACCTTC
many	TRBD1	TRBV5-6	TRBJ1-1	CASSLGGFHRGPNTEAFF	TGTGCCAGCAGCTTGGGGGGTTTTCACAGGGGACCGAACACTGAAGCTTTCTTT
many	-	TRBV4-1	TRBJ2-5	CASSQGEGKGETQYF	TGCGCCAGCAGCCAAGGGGAAGGGAAGGGGGAGACCCAGTACTTC
many	TRBD1	TRBV5-1	TRBJ2-5	CASSLSGGGETQYF	TGCGCCAGCAGCCTTTCAGGGGGCGGAGAGACCCAGTACTTC
many	TRBD2	TRBV5-1	TRBJ2-1	CASSKGTSGSIDEQFF	TGCGCCAGCAGCAAAGGGACTAGCGGGAGCATCGATGAGCAGTTCTTC
many	TRBD2	TRBV28	TRBJ2-7	CASSFGFTSGNYEQYF	TGTGCCAGCAGTTTCGGTTTCACTAGCGGGAATTACGAGCAGTACTTC
few	-	TRBV10-3	TRBJ2-5	CAISETDTFQTQYF	TGTGCCATCAGTGAAACGGACACCTTCCAGACCCAGTACTTC
many	-	TRBV18	TRBJ2-3	CASSPNRVPDTQYF	TGTGCCAGCTCACCCAACAGGGTCCCAGATACGCAGTATTTT
many	-	TRBV6-5	TRBJ1-1	CASTALRNTEAFF	TGTGCCAGCACCGCACTCAGGAACACTGAAGCTTTCTTT
-	-	TRBV10-3	TRBJ1-1	CDTGKMNTEAFF	TGTGACACCGGAAAGATGAACACTGAAGCTTTCTTT
many	TRBD1	TRBV3-1	TRBJ2-4	CASSRVIQGLGIDIQYF	TGTGCCAGCAGCCGCGTGATACAGGGGTTGGGGATAGACATTCAGTACTTC
-	-	TRBV5-5	TRBJ1-5	CASTLMGLNQPQHF	TGTGCCAGCACCCTTATGGGCCTAAATCAGCCCCAGCATTTT
few	-	TRBV20-1	TRBJ1-4	CSATEGQGTYEKLFF	TGCAGTGCTACCGAGGGGCAGGGGACGTATGAAAAACTGTTTTTT
many	-	TRBV20-1	TRBJ2-7	CSARIPHRVSYEQYF	TGCAGTGCTAGGATCCCCCACAGGGTCTCCTACGAGCAGTACTTC
many	-	TRBV29-1	TRBJ2-2	CSVEARYPNTGELFF	TGCAGCGTTGAAGCGCGGTACCCGAACACCGGGGAGCTGTTTTTT
many	-	TRBV3-1	TRBJ1-3	CASSQSTNWGLGNTIYF	TGTGCCAGCAGCCAATCCACCAACTGGGGATTAGGAAACACCATATATTTT
many	TRBD2	TRBV5-5	TRBJ2-7	CASSLAGGASTYEQYF	TGTGCCAGCAGCTTGGCGGGAGGGGCGAGCACCTACGAGCAGTACTTC
many	TRBD2	TRBV5-1	TRBJ2-5	CASSRGLAGGRLQETQYF	TGCGCCAGCAGCCGGGGACTAGCGGGAGGGCGACTCCAAGAGACCCAGTACTTC
few	-	TRBV5-6	TRBJ2-1	CASSSLVAAGDEQFF	TGTGCCAGCAGCAGCCTAGTAGCCGCAGGGGATGAGCAGTTCTTC
many	TRBD2	TRBV6-1	TRBJ2-3	CASSRGQRGAQDTQYF	TGTGCCAGCAGTCGGGGCCAGCGGGGGGCCCAAGATACGCAGTATTTT
few	-	TRBV20-1	TRBJ2-5	CSATGRKISPLPGETQYF	TGCAGTGCTACCGGGAGAAAGATCTCACCCCTCCCGGGAGAGACCCAGTACTTC
many	-	TRBV5-1	TRBJ1-6	CASSLWQANSPLHF	TGCGCCAGCAGCTTGTGGCAGGCGAATTCACCCCTCCACTTT
many	-	TRBV7-3	TRBJ2-5	CASSGGGRAWETQYF	TGTGCCAGCAGCGGTGGGGGCAGGGCCTGGGAGACCCAGTACTTC
many	TRBD2	TRBV12-3/TRBV12-4	TRBJ2-7	CASSPRRTSETYEQYF	TGTGCCAGCAGTCCTCGCAGGACTAGCGAGACCTACGAGCAGTACTTC
many	-	TRBV15	TRBJ2-5	CATSRVGVQETQYF	TGTGCCACCAGCAGAGTAGGGGTCCAAGAGACCCAGTACTTC
many	-	TRBV5-1	TRBJ2-5	CASSDGGLTAQETQYF	TGCGCCAGCAGCGATGGCGGTTTAACAGCGCAAGAGACCCAGTACTTC
many	-	TRBV20-1	TRBJ1-5	CSAASGSGQPQHF	TGCAGTGCCGCCTCCGGGTCGGGTCAGCCCCAGCATTTT
many	TRBD1	TRBV20-1	TRBJ1-1	CSARPTGDTEAFF	TGCAGTGCTAGACCAACAGGGGACACTGAAGCTTTCTTT